These 22 T cell receptor beta chains were sequenced from one sample in a study of blood T cell repertoires in COVID-19. Produced via immunoSEQ multiplex PCR; TCRdb's table is partial and in-frame only. The table has tens of thousands of clones, just over 90% seen once; the top ten hold 7% to 9%. Material: peripheral blood. These receptors came from a human donor in a cohort sampled during active COVID-19.

The chain couples TRBV7-8 to TRBJ2-1, with D perhaps TRBD2 (6 bases). V was shortened by 5 bases and J by 1 base, with 15 bases between the two germline ends. Germline assignment: CDR1 SGHVS and CDR2 FQNEAQ. The CDR3 is made up of 16 amino acids. Here the CDR3 reads CASSTYSGGSYNEQFF. The DNA of the CDR3 is TGTGCCAGCAGCACTTACAGTGGAGGGTCCTACAATGAGCAGTTCTTC.

This chain joins TRBV7-9 and TRBJ2-4; D is possibly TRBD2 (5 bases). V lost 1 base and J 2 bases, leaving 12 bases between the germline ends. Per the germline V gene, CDR1 is SEHNR and CDR2 is FQNEAQ (reference sequence). The CDR3 totals 16 residues. The CDR3 reads CASSLGGRGPKNIQYF. In nucleotides, the CDR3 is TGTGCCAGCAGCTTAGGCGGTCGGGGTCCCAAAAACATTCAGTACTTC.

The chain recombines TRBV11-3 with TRBJ2-1; D is undetermined. Trimming removed 1 base at V and 7 bases at J, with 17 bases between. The CDR3 loop spans 16 amino acids. Germline V lookup: CDR1 SGHNT, CDR2 YENEEA. The CDR3 is CASSLAFGPHVNEQFF. The CDR3 DNA follows: TGTGCCAGCAGCTTAGCATTCGGTCCGCACGTGAATGAGCAGTTCTTC. Complete variable domain (other parts from reference TRBV11-3 and TRBJ2-1): EAGVVQSPRYKIIEKKQPVAFWCNPISGHNTLYWYLQNLGQGPELLIRYENEEAVDDSQLPKDRFSAERLKGVDSTLKIQPAELGDSAVYLCASSLAFGPHVNEQFFGPGTRLTVL.

V is TRBV7-2 and J is TRBJ2-7, with 11 nucleotides matching TRBD1. Germline lookup yields CDR1 SGHTA and CDR2 FQGNSA. J gave up 7 bases and V 3 bases, and 11 bases lay outside the gene matches. The CDR3 has 16 residues. The CDR3 DNA is TGTGCCAGCAGCTTCGCACTCACCGGGACAGGGGGGGAGCAGTACTTC. Residues: CASSFALTGTGGEQYF.

For this clone: Other DNA sequences in this sample translate to the same CDR3. The chain employs TRBV10-2 and TRBJ2-3; D unclear. Germline V CDR1 and CDR2: WSHSY, SAAADI. The CDR3 loop spans 15 amino acids. V dropped 0 bases and J dropped 0 bases, with 7 bases sitting between them. CDR3 amino acids: CASSESPVSTDTQYF. The CDR3 DNA reads TGCGCCAGCAGTGAGTCTCCAGTTAGCACAGATACGCAGTATTTT.

The CDR3 coding sequence is TGTGCCAGCAGCTTGGGTATTGGGGGCTCGAACACTGAAGCTTTCTTT. Its translation: CASSLGIGGSNTEAFF. The chain has TRBV7-2 and TRBJ1-1, with D tentatively TRBD1 (6 bases). The V gene lost 3 bases and the J gene lost 1 base, with 15 bases spanning the gap. The CDR3 is made up of 16 amino acids. The germline CDR1 and CDR2 sequences are SGHTA and FQGNSA.

The chain couples TRBV28 to TRBJ2-3; D possibly corresponds to TRBD1 (6 bases). Germline CDR1 reads MDHEN; CDR2 reads SYDVKM. The CDR3 runs to 13 residues. V was pared by 8 bases and J by 2 bases, with 11 bases between. Written as DNA, the CDR3 is TGTGCCAGCCACCGGGACATCACAGATACGCAGTATTTT. Protein product: CASHRDITDTQYF.

This clone was detected once. As DNA, the CDR3 is TGTGCCAGCAGTTTATCCGGGACAGGGAACGAGCAGTACTTC. It codes for CASSLSGTGNEQYF. The V call is TRBV28, the J call TRBJ2-7, with 9 bases matching TRBD1. The length of the CDR3 is 14 residues. CDR1 is MDHEN and CDR2 is SYDVKM in the germline V gene. Trimming removed 1 base from V and 5 bases from J; junction bases left unmatched: 3.

This clone was seen once. The gene calls are TRBV11-2 and TRBJ2-7; no definite D call. The CDR3 extends over 13 amino acids. V lost 1 base to trimming and J lost 6 bases, with 10 bases between them. Germline V gives CDR1 SGHAT, CDR2 FQNNGV. The CDR3 DNA follows: TGTGCCAGCAGCTTAGGTCGGGTGGGCGAGCAGTACTTC. Protein: CASSLGRVGEQYF.

This rearrangement joins TRBV6-1 to TRBJ1-1; D is possibly TRBD1 (6 bases). From germline, CDR1 is MNHNS and CDR2 SASEGT. V dropped 2 bases and J dropped 4 bases, with 17 bases sitting between them. CDR3 length equals 16 residues. The chain's CDR3 is CASSELWGRDPTEAFF. The CDR3 nucleotides read TGTGCCAGCAGTGAATTGTGGGGGCGCGATCCCACTGAAGCTTTCTTT.

This chain connects TRBV7-2 to TRBJ2-3, with D possibly matching TRBD1 (6 bases). V was trimmed by 5 bases and J by 14 bases, leaving 14 bases between them. The CDR3 loop spans 11 amino acids. The germline CDR1 and CDR2 sequences are SGHTA and FQGNSA. CDR3 bases: TGTGCCAGCAGCCCGACACAGGGTTTGTATTTT. It translates to CASSPTQGLYF.

This clone has just one count. This chain joins TRBV28 and TRBJ2-3; 7 bases line up with TRBD1. From germline, CDR1 is MDHEN and CDR2 SYDVKM. V lost 8 bases, J lost 4 bases, and 9 bases stayed unmatched. This CDR3 spans 14 amino acids. The CDR3 spells CASSSPTGADTQYF. The CDR3 DNA sequence: TGTGCCAGCTCCTCCCCAACAGGGGCAGATACGCAGTATTTT.

The gene calls are TRBV7-2 and TRBJ1-1, with D hard to call. Germline V gene lookup returns CDR1 SGHTA and CDR2 FQGNSA. The CDR3 runs 14 residues. V lost 1 base, J lost 1 base, and 7 bases lay in between. CDR3 coding DNA: TGTGCCAGCAGCTTAGGAGGGTCGAACACTGAAGCTTTCTTT. Residues: CASSLGGSNTEAFF. Complete variable domain (other parts from reference TRBV7-2 and TRBJ1-1): GAGVSQSPSNKVTEKGKDVELRCDPISGHTALYWYRQSLGQGLEFLIYFQGNSAPDKSGLPSDRFSAERTGGSVSTLTIQRTQQEDSAVYLCASSLGGSNTEAFFGQGTRLTVV.

The chain joins TRBV7-2 to TRBJ2-1, with 13 bases fitting TRBD2. Germline-derived CDR1 and CDR2 are SGHTA and FQGNSA. CDR3 size: 18 residues. The V gene end was trimmed by 1 base and the J gene end by 4 bases; junction bases not matched to a gene: 7. The DNA for the CDR3 is TGTGCCAGCAGCTTAGTCACACTAGCGGGGGGGATATACAATGAGCAGTTCTTC. Translation: CASSLVTLAGGIYNEQFF.

The chain carries TRBV5-1 and TRBJ2-7; 10 bases are a match to TRBD1. Trimming cost V 4 bases and J 2 bases; bases outside gene matches: 3. This CDR3 is built from 14 residues. CDR1 is SGHRS and CDR2 is YFSETQ in the germline V gene. DNA for the CDR3: TGCGCCAGCAGCGTGACAGGGGGCCCCTACGAGCAGTACTTC. Protein: CASSVTGGPYEQYF.

This chain uses TRBV11-2 with TRBJ2-7; D gene uncertain. Germline V gene lookup returns CDR1 SGHAT and CDR2 FQNNGV. Trimming stripped 1 base from V and 0 bases from J, with 4 bases between. CDR3 length equals 13 residues. CDR3 in amino acids: CASSLGSSYEQYF. The CDR3 DNA sequence: TGTGCCAGCAGCTTAGGGAGCTCCTACGAGCAGTACTTC.

This clone was seen only a few times. The rearrangement joins TRBV7-2 to TRBJ1-3; no firm D call. Germline CDR1 SGHTA, CDR2 FQGNSA. CDR3 length equals 14 residues. The germline V and J ends were trimmed by 1 base and 0 bases, with 4 bases remaining between them. In DNA, the CDR3 is TGTGCCAGCAGCTTAGGTTACTCTGGAAACACCATATATTTT. This encodes CASSLGYSGNTIYF.

The chain combines TRBV3-1 (or the pseudogene TRBV3-2) with TRBJ2-7, with D perhaps TRBD2 (7 bases). Trimming pared 4 bases from V and 6 bases from J, leaving 19 bases between. The germline gives CDR1 LGHDT, CDR2 YNNKEL (reference sequence). The CDR3 loop spans 15 amino acids. This CDR3 reads CASSPLGGGAFEQYF. The DNA for the CDR3 is TGTGCCAGCAGCCCTTTAGGGGGGGGCGCATTCGAGCAGTACTTC.

The gene calls are TRBV9 and TRBJ1-3; D not certain. The CDR3 consists of 15 residues. Germline values: CDR1 SGDLS, CDR2 YYNGEE. Trimming pared 4 bases from V and 2 bases from J, leaving 13 bases between. The CDR3 nucleotides are TGTGCCAGCAGCTCACAGAGCTCGGCTGGAAACACCATATATTTT. Protein sequence: CASSSQSSAGNTIYF.

V and J are TRBV12-5 and TRBJ2-6; 9 bases match TRBD1. V was clipped by 4 bases and J by 2 bases; unmatched bases: 3. The CDR3 contains 16 residues. CDR1 and CDR2 (germline): LGHNT, FRNRAP. CDR3 nucleotides: TGTGCTAGTGGTTCCCGGACAGGGGCTGGGGCCAACGTCCTGACTTTC. Its protein is CASGSRTGAGANVLTF.

This clone was detected only a few times. The chain uses TRBV10-3 and TRBJ1-5; D gene unclear. The CDR3 extends over 12 amino acids. The V and J ends lost 0 bases and 11 bases respectively, with 8 bases between them. Germline CDR1 ENHRY, CDR2 SYGVKD. Here the CDR3 reads CAISESGGAQHF. Here the CDR3 DNA reads TGTGCCATCAGTGAGTCGGGAGGAGCCCAGCATTTT.

This clone came up once. The rearrangement links TRBV7-3 to TRBJ2-3, with D unclear. CDR3 size: 13 residues. Between the trimmed V and J ends, which lost 2 bases and 1 base, there was a span of 4 bases. Germline V gene lookup returns CDR1 SGHTA and CDR2 FQGTGA. The CDR3 sequence: CASSLLGTDTQYF. The CDR3 coding sequence is TGTGCCAGCAGCTTACTCGGCACAGATACGCAGTATTTT.